Listed here is a single T cell receptor (beta chain). Its antigen is unknown. Execution of the assay was at deep level. Several immunoSEQ plates held equal portions of the genomic DNA taken from each subset. Unsorted PBMC DNA was sequenced on ten immunoSEQ deep assay plates. Libraries were prepared by immunoSEQ multiplex PCR; TCRdb keeps only in-frame clonotypes and omits some of them. The table records about 520,000 clones, 70% to 80% of them present only once. The data are from a study of shared clonotypes between healthy human individuals. Notes on the study in general: Among donors, clonotype sharing was expected to be affected by sequencing depth.

The CDR3 runs 14 residues. Per the germline V gene, CDR1 is SGHTA and CDR2 is FQGNSA. J lost 7 bases, V lost 0 bases, and 5 bases had no gene match. The sequenced material came from PBMCs. This chain connects TRBV7-2 to TRBJ1-2; TRBD1 matches 7 bases. The TCR was taken from a woman aged 40 to 50 in good health. Some clones in this sample may be carry-over from other donors' samples. The CDR3 DNA is TGTGCCAGCAGCTTAGCGCAGGGGGAAGGTGGCTACACCTTC. Translated, it gives CASSLAQGEGGYTF.